This T cell receptor beta chain originates from a study of identical twins (TCRdb year 2016). Regarding the study in general: To test whether fetal clonotypes persist, this study deep-sequenced TCR alpha and beta repertoires from monozygotic twins, from unrelated adults of various ages, and from cord blood. Replicate twin experiments were performed at different times using different library preparation protocols to rule out contamination.

Only healthy Caucasian donors were included. Three pairs of female monozygotic twins, all aged roughly 18 to 29 years, were included in the twin cohort. CD4+ and CD8+ T cell populations were isolated with positive isolation kits from Invitrogen. This clonotype has more than one count but fewer than ten. There is no known antigen for this receptor. No clone much larger than this one lies a single base away; base qualities are absent. From the cysteine through the phenylalanine, the CDR3 covers 15 amino acids. The only DNA kept is the CDR3, 45 bases in frame from the first base. V gives up 3 bases and J gives up 2 bases, and the segment between their germline ends measures 10 bases. CDR1 LGHDT and CDR2 YNNKEL were looked up in the germline V gene (reference sequence). Receptors were amplified or captured by 5' RACE. TCRdb shows the sequencer as Illumina HiSeq 2000. Template switching added a universal primer binding site, and the final cDNA carried a unique molecular identifier that allowed TCR cDNA molecules to be counted accurately. Specific primers in the conserved constant-segment region were used to synthesize first-strand cDNA for TCR alpha and beta chains. To control for contamination, every cDNA library was double barcoded, receiving both a SMART-Mk sample barcode and Illumina barcodes. TruSeq adapter sequences, together with Illumina sample barcodes, were added in two successive PCR steps. Sequencing of the TCR alpha and beta cDNA libraries was done on the Illumina HiSeq platform using custom primers. The authors' analysis ran thus. Unique molecular identifiers were extracted from raw reads with MiGEC, and CDR3 positions were determined with MiXCR. Recombination models were inferred per individual with the repgenHMM and IGoR tools using an EM algorithm. Shared clonotypes were analyzed with the tcR package in R, and sharing was normalized by the product of cloneset sizes. To study raw recombination without the effects of thymic and clonal selection, out-of-frame nonproductive sequences were analyzed. TCRdb reworked the public reads: Q25 trimming with fastp, MiXCR clone assembly, productive beta chains retained. Records with the same CDR3 protein are collapsed into one entry carrying the most frequent genes and DNA. The V and J calls come from TCRdb's annotation, not from the publication. The sample table holds 450,000 to 650,000 distinct CDR3 sequences, of which approximately 14% were seen once. The ten largest clonotypes hold 0.44% of the sample.

What the work shows at the level of the full study, not this receptor alone: Because the same donors could not be followed over many years, the conclusions depended on cross-sectional statistical analysis. Invariant T cells such as MAIT and iNKT could partly confound zero-insertion analyses, although diverse VJ usage argued against such confounding for most clonotypes. Out-of-frame TCR alpha sequences shared between twins showed an excess of low generation-probability sequences compared with coincidental sharing between unrelated individuals. Out-of-frame TCR alpha sharing in monozygotic twins was systematically underestimated by recombination models, whereas sharing between unrelated individuals was in agreement with the recombination models. A weaker excess of twin sharing was found in beta out-of-frame sequences because the signal-to-noise ratio was lowered by fewer shared sequences. Fewer insertions were carried by abundant cord blood beta clonotypes, a similar but weaker trend appeared in young adult naive repertoires, and no such trend appeared in memory repertoires.

Separately, the same data were catalogued under a study of yellow fever vaccine responses in identical twins. Per the second study: According to the authors, the vaccine-induced T cell response in identical twins seemed to be partly convergent and partly specific to each individual. Focusing on identical twins, the study followed the T cell clones that responded to the vaccine, and did so with precision.

This TCR was recovered from a woman between 18 and 30 years old in good health. The chain uses TRBV3-1 and TRBJ1-4; the D gene is perhaps TRBD1, from 5 matching bases. The sample consisted of CD4+ T cells sorted from blood. The DNA sequence follows: TGTGCCAGCAGCCACCTCAGGGCTACTAATGAAAAACTGTTTTTT. This yields the protein CASSHLRATNEKLFF.